These T cell receptor beta chains were read from a single sample in a study of post-analysis software for immune sequencing data. TCRdb passed the PCR reads through MiXCR, listing each CDR3 protein once. The repertoire consists of fewer than 900,000 distinct CDR3 sequences, with just over 45% occurring once and the leading ten covering 4% to 5%. The specimen sequenced was blood. The receptors originated from a girl aged 5 to 17 with multiple sclerosis. Each CDR3 is given with its conserved first and last residue. D genes are given only for firm matches. Rows may omit the clone size; those that give it use once, few, many or a size class.

j_gene,d_gene,abundance,v_gene,CDR3aa,CDR3nt
TRBJ2-1,TRBD1,-,TRBV11-3,CASSSHDRVNVNEQFF,TGTGCCAGCAGCTCCCATGACAGGGTCAACGTCAATGAGCAGTTCTTC
TRBJ2-6,-,-,TRBV6-5,CATQQTGTGANVPTF,TGTGCCACCCAGCAAACAGGGACTGGGGCCAACGTCCCGACTTTC
TRBJ2-7,-,-,TRBV6-2/TRBV6-3,CASSYPVALESYEQYF,TGTGCCAGCAGTTACCCTGTGGCACTAGAGTCCTACGAGCAGTACTTC
TRBJ2-7,TRBD1,few,TRBV5-1,CASSPGDREVEQYF,TGCGCCAGCAGCCCCGGGGACAGGGAGGTAGAGCAGTACTTC
TRBJ1-5,-,few,TRBV10-3,CAISESRRAGNQPQHF,TGTGCCATCAGTGAGTCTAGGAGGGCTGGAAATCAGCCCCAGCATTTT
TRBJ1-2,-,-,TRBV21-1,CASSKAAGQGKDYGYTF,TGTGCCAGCAGCAAAGCGGCGGGACAGGGAAAGGACTATGGCTACACCTTC
TRBJ1-2,TRBD1,-,TRBV6-6,CAGTISDRGNYGYTF,TGTGCCGGCACCATCTCCGACAGGGGTAACTATGGCTACACCTTC
TRBJ2-7,-,-,TRBV7-9,CASSGQSYEQYF,TGTGCCAGCAGCGGACAGTCCTACGAGCAGTACTTC
TRBJ2-7,TRBD2,few,TRBV28,CASSAAGRNYEQYF,TGTGCCAGCAGTGCCGCCGGGAGGAATTACGAGCAGTACTTC
TRBJ2-1,-,-,TRBV27,CASSLFAGAGGNEQFF,TGTGCCAGCAGTTTATTCGCAGGGGCTGGTGGGAATGAGCAGTTCTTC
TRBJ2-3,-,-,TRBV5-1,CASSPDTRGADTQYF,TGCGCCAGCAGCCCGGACACTAGGGGAGCAGATACGCAGTATTTT
TRBJ2-3,-,-,TRBV29-1,CSVGPSGGTDTQYF,TGCAGCGTTGGGCCCTCGGGAGGCACAGATACGCAGTATTTT
TRBJ2-3,TRBD2,-,TRBV6-5,CASSYSPWTSGSTDTQYF,TGTGCCAGCAGTTACTCCCCGTGGACTAGCGGAAGCACAGATACGCAGTATTTT
TRBJ2-5,-,few,TRBV7-2,CASSQKTPGGETQYF,TGTGCCAGCAGCCAGAAGACACCCGGCGGCGAGACCCAGTACTTC
TRBJ2-3,-,few,TRBV12-3/TRBV12-4,CASSFVPGSPRADTQYF,TGTGCCAGCAGTTTCGTCCCAGGCTCTCCGAGGGCAGATACGCAGTATTTT
TRBJ2-7,-,-,TRBV20-1,CSARLRGQPHEQYF,TGCAGTGCTAGACTCAGAGGACAGCCCCACGAGCAGTACTTC
TRBJ2-3,-,-,TRBV20-1,CSASDLASTDTQYF,TGCAGTGCTAGCGACCTTGCTAGCACAGATACGCAGTATTTT
TRBJ2-7,-,few,TRBV29-1,CSVEDGGGVEQYF,TGCAGCGTTGAAGATGGGGGTGGAGTCGAGCAGTACTTC
TRBJ2-2,-,-,TRBV20-1,CSASLAGTNTGELFF,TGCAGTGCTAGTCTGGCGGGCACGAACACCGGGGAGCTGTTTTTT
TRBJ2-7,-,-,TRBV24-1,CATSDARTPGTNEQYF,TGTGCCACCAGCGATGCCAGGACTCCCGGGACCAACGAGCAGTACTTC
TRBJ2-7,-,-,TRBV28,CASTPRQGLYVQYF,TGTGCCAGCACCCCCAGGCAGGGCTTGTACGTGCAGTACTTC
TRBJ1-2,TRBD1,-,TRBV30,CAWSSTSPGQGALGGYTF,TGTGCCTGGAGTTCGACGAGCCCGGGACAGGGGGCTCTGGGTGGCTACACCTTC
TRBJ2-7,TRBD2,many,TRBV7-2,CASSLTSATYEQYF,TGTGCCAGCAGCTTAACTAGCGCCACCTACGAGCAGTACTTC
TRBJ2-7,TRBD2,-,TRBV20-1,CSARGLAGYDEQYF,TGCAGTGCTAGAGGGCTAGCGGGATACGACGAGCAGTACTTC
TRBJ1-1,-,-,TRBV29-1,CSVEEGSMNTEAFF,TGCAGCGTTGAAGAGGGCAGCATGAACACTGAAGCTTTCTTT
TRBJ1-5,TRBD1,-,TRBV12-5,CASGLDKQGARQPQHF,TGTGCTAGTGGTTTGGATAAACAGGGGGCTCGGCAGCCCCAGCATTTT
TRBJ1-2,-,-,TRBV2,CASRFQGDEAYGYTF,TGTGCCAGCAGGTTTCAGGGAGATGAAGCCTATGGCTACACCTTC
TRBJ2-3,TRBD2,-,TRBV20-1,CSAKFGLASTDTQYF,TGCAGTGCTAAATTCGGACTAGCAAGCACAGATACGCAGTATTTT
TRBJ2-1,-,-,TRBV20-1,CSASTVPASSYNEQFF,TGCAGTGCTAGTACCGTTCCCGCGAGCTCCTACAATGAGCAGTTCTTC